A selection of T cell receptor beta chains follows, all from one sample in a study of T cell clones after liver transplantation. The protocol was immunoSEQ multiplex PCR, while the TCRdb copy is restricted to in-frame clones and leaves out a portion. The sample lists tens of thousands of clones, roughly 85% occurring once. Material: CD4+ T cells from blood, obtained at the 22-month timepoint. The receptors stem from a human patient who received a liver transplant. Some of the T cells may derive from the graft donor. The CDR3 runs from the conserved cysteine through the conserved F or W. The order of the fields is clone size, J gene, V gene, D gene, CDR3 DNA, CDR3 protein. The D gene is left open where the match is weak. Where a row states a size, it is once, few, many or the class of an expanded clone; other rows omit it.

NA,TRBJ1-4,TRBV7-2,TRBD1,TGTGCCAGCAGCCCACGACAGGGAAGAAATGAAAAACTGTTTTTT,CASSPRQGRNEKLFF
NA,TRBJ2-1,TRBV27,NA,TGTGCCAGCAGTTTCCAAGGCGGTGCAGGGGTTAGTGAGCAGTTCTTC,CASSFQGGAGVSEQFF
NA,TRBJ1-2,TRBV28,NA,TGTGCCAGCAGTCCCCCAGGGGCGGATTATGGCACTATGGGGGGCTACACCTTC,CASSPPGADYGTMGGYTF
NA,TRBJ2-3,TRBV6-5,TRBD2,TGTGCCAGCAGCCCCCGGGGAGGGCCAGCAGATACGCAGTATTTT,CASSPRGGPADTQYF
NA,TRBJ1-2,TRBV5-5,NA,TGTGCCAGCAGCTTGGGTGGGGGTTCTAACTATGGCTACACCTTC,CASSLGGGSNYGYTF
NA,TRBJ2-7,TRBV27,NA,TGTGCCAGCAGTTTATCGGCGGGGTCCCGGGACGAGCAGTACTTC,CASSLSAGSRDEQYF
once,TRBJ2-7,TRBV29-1,NA,TGCAGCGTTGAGGGGAGTTACGAGCAGTACTTC,CSVEGSYEQYF
NA,TRBJ1-6,TRBV7-6,NA,TGTGCCAGCAGCTCCGGACGGCAAAATTCACCCCTCCACTTT,CASSSGRQNSPLHF
once,TRBJ1-2,TRBV28,TRBD1,TGTGCCAGCAGTCGGTCCCGGGACAGGGCCCAGGTCTATGGCTACACCTTC,CASSRSRDRAQVYGYTF
NA,TRBJ2-7,TRBV6-5,NA,TGTGCCAGCAGTTACTCTCGGGGGGCGCGAGAGCAGTACTTC,CASSYSRGAREQYF
NA,TRBJ2-5,TRBV19,NA,TGTGCCAGTAGTATCCCTGGGAAGGACCAAGAGACCCAGTACTTC,CASSIPGKDQETQYF
once,TRBJ1-3,TRBV7-2,NA,TGTGCCAGCAGCCCCGAGGGCACCATATATTTT,CASSPEGTIYF
NA,TRBJ1-5,TRBV28,TRBD1,TGTGCCAGCAGTTTGGCCTCCTTTATGACAGGGTCAGGCCAGCCCCAGCATTTT,CASSLASFMTGSGQPQHF
NA,TRBJ1-1,TRBV7-3,NA,TGTGCCAGCAGCGCGGGCCCGAACACTGAAGCTTTCTTT,CASSAGPNTEAFF
once,TRBJ2-1,TRBV4-3,TRBD1,TGCGCCAGCAGCCAAGGGTCTGGGACAGGGGTTCGGGAGCAGTTCTTC,CASSQGSGTGVREQFF
NA,TRBJ1-3,TRBV2,NA,TGTGCCAGCAGTGAAATGACTGGAAACACCATATATTTT,CASSEMTGNTIYF
NA,TRBJ1-1,TRBV27,TRBD1,TGTGCCAGCAGTCCAAAACAGGGGCGCACTGAAGCTTTCTTT,CASSPKQGRTEAFF
NA,TRBJ1-5,TRBV6-5,TRBD1,TGTGCCAGCAGACGGGACAGCCACAATCAGCCCCAGCATTTT,CASRRDSHNQPQHF
NA,TRBJ2-3,TRBV14,NA,TGTGCCAGCAGCCAAGATTCCGGCCCGGGGTTCGGCACAGATACGCAGTATTTT,CASSQDSGPGFGTDTQYF
few,TRBJ2-7,TRBV19,NA,TGTGCCAGCAAAAACCCGGGGGCCGCCTACGAGCAGTACTTC,CASKNPGAAYEQYF
NA,TRBJ2-5,TRBV20-1,NA,TGCAGTGCTGGCGGTTGGGGGACCCAGTACTTC,CSAGGWGTQYF
NA,TRBJ1-2,TRBV25-1,NA,TGTGCCAGCAGTGACGCCCGGAGGCGTGACGGCTACACCTTC,CASSDARRRDGYTF
NA,TRBJ2-7,TRBV6-5,NA,TGTGCCAGCAGTACCCACGGGACGGACTACGAGCAGTACTTC,CASSTHGTDYEQYF
NA,TRBJ1-5,TRBV4-1,NA,TGCGCCAGCAGCCAAGATCCAGACACTCGGCGCCATCAGCCCCAGCATTTT,CASSQDPDTRRHQPQHF
NA,TRBJ2-2,TRBV5-4,TRBD2,TGTGCCAGCAGCTCCCGGACTAGCGGGAGAGAAACCGGGGAGCTGTTTTTT,CASSSRTSGRETGELFF